Here is one T cell receptor beta chain with its context. Its specificity is not known. The sample belongs to a study of CD8 T cell repertoires and HIV-1 epitope variants. Study-wide points: Beta chains alone show antigen proliferation, not cytokine profile or function. About five clonotypes recognized Nef KF9, one HW9, none TAALDMSHF. Fewer than ten TCR beta clonotypes were antigen-specific, roughly 6 apparently recognizing autologous or escape variants.

The data were produced by immunoSEQ multiplex PCR, yet TCRdb's version contains in-frame clones alone and is incomplete. The sample records more than 85,000 clones, over 70% being singletons. CDR1 and CDR2 from the germline V gene are SGHRS and YFSETQ. Trimming removed 3 bases from V and 0 bases from J, with 7 bases in between. The CDR3 covers 13 residues. The sequence was collected from a male donor with HIV. V gene TRBV5-1 combines with J gene TRBJ2-7, with D tentatively TRBD2 (6 bases). Material for sequencing was uncultured baseline CD8+ T cells from peripheral blood mononuclear cells (PBMCs). The CDR3 is CASSWDSSYEQYF. The CDR3 DNA reads as TGCGCCAGCAGCTGGGACTCCTCCTACGAGCAGTACTTC.